This T cell receptor (beta chain) derives from a study of cytomegalovirus exposure and HLA in healthy donors. Broader study findings: In vitro assays verified that a few CMV-associated chains recognized CMV antigens specifically.

Notes on this clone: Its antigen is currently unknown.

Libraries were prepared by immunoSEQ multiplex PCR; TCRdb keeps only in-frame clonotypes and omits some of them. The sample includes some 150,000 clones, about 88% of them seen just once. V lost 0 bases and J lost 4, with 18 bases in between. This CDR3 is 17 amino acids long. Per germline, CDR1 MGHRA and CDR2 YSYEKL. The chain uses TRBV4-1 and TRBJ2-5; D is perhaps TRBD2 (6 bases). Sequencing was carried out using PBMCs. The TCR originated in a man aged 18 to 35 in good health and CMV-seropositive. The CDR3 spells CASSQDTETGVSETQYF. The CDR3 DNA reads as TGCGCCAGCAGCCAAGATACAGAGACGGGAGTATCAGAGACCCAGTACTTC.